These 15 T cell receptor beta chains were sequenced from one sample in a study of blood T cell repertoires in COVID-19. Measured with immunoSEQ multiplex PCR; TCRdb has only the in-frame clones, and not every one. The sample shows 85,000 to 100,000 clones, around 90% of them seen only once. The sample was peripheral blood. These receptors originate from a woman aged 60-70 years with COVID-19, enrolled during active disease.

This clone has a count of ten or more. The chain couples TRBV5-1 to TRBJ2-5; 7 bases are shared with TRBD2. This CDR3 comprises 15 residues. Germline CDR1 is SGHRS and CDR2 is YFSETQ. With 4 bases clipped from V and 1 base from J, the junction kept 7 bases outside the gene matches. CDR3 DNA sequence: TGCGCCAGCAGCCGCGGGGGTTCGGGCCAAGAGACCCAGTACTTC. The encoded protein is CASSRGGSGQETQYF.

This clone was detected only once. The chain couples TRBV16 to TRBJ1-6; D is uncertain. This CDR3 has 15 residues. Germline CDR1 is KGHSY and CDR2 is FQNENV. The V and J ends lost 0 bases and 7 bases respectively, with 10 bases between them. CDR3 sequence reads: CASSQSRRLNSPLHF. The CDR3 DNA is TGTGCCAGCAGCCAATCGCGGCGTTTGAATTCACCCCTCCACTTT.

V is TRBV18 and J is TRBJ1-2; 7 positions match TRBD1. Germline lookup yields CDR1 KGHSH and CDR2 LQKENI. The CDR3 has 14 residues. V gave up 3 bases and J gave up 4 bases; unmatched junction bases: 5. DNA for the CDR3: TGTGCCAGCTCACCCCAGGGGGTTATCTATGGCTACACCTTC. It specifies CASSPQGVIYGYTF.

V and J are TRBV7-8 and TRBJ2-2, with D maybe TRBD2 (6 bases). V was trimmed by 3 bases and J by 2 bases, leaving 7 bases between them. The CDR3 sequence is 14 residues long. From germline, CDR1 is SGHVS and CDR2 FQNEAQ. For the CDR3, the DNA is TGTGCCAGCAGCTTGGGACTTAACACCGGGGAGCTGTTTTTT. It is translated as CASSLGLNTGELFF. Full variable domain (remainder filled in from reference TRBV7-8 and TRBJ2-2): GAGVSQSPRYKVAKRGQDVALRCDPISGHVSLFWYQQALGQGPEFLTYFQNEAQLDKSGLPSDRFFAERPEGSVSTLKIQRTQQEDSAVYLCASSLGLNTGELFFGEGSRLTVL.

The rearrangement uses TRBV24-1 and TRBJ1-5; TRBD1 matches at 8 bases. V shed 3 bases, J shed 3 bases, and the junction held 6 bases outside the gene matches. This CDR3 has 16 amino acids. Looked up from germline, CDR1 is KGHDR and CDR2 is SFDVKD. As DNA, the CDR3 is TGTGCCACCAGTGATCCTGGACAGGGCCCCAATCAGCCCCAGCATTTT. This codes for CATSDPGQGPNQPQHF.

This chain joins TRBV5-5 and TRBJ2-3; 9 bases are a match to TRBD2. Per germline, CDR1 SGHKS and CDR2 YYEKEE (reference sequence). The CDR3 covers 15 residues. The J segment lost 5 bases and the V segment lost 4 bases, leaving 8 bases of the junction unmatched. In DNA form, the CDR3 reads TGTGCCAGCAGCCTCCCTAGCGGGGTAGGAGATACGCAGTATTTT. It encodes CASSLPSGVGDTQYF.

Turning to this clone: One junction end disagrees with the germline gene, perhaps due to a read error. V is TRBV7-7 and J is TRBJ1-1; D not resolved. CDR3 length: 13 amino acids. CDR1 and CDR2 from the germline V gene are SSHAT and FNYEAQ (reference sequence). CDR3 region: CASSLDKNTEAFF. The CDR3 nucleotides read TGTGCTAGCAGCTTAGACAAGAACACTGAAGCTTTCTTT.

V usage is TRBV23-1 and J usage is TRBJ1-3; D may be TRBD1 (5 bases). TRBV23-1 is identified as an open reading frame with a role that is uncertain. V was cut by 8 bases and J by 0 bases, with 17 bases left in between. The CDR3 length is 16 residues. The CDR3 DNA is TGCGCCAGCGATCATGTCCCGGGGGGCTCTGGAAACACCATATATTTT. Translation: CASDHVPGGSGNTIYF.

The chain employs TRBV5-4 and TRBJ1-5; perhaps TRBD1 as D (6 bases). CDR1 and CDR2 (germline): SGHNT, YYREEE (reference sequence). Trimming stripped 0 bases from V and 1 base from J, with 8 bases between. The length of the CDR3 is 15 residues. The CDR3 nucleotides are TGTGCCAGCAGCTTGGCCGGGACAAGCAATCAGCCCCAGCATTTT. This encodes CASSLAGTSNQPQHF.

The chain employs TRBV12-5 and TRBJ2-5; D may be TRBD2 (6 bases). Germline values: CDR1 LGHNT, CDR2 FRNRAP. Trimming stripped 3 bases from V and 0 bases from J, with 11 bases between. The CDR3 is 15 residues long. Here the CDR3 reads CASGFTAGHQETQYF. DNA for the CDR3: TGTGCTAGTGGTTTCACAGCGGGTCACCAAGAGACCCAGTACTTC.

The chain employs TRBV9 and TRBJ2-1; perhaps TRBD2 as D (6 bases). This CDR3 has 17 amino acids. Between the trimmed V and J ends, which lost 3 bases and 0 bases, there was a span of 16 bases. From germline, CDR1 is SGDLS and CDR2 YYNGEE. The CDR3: CASSARTPGSSYNEQFF. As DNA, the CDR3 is TGTGCCAGCAGCGCCCGGACTCCCGGGAGCTCCTACAATGAGCAGTTCTTC. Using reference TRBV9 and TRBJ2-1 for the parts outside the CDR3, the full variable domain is DSGVTQTPKHLITATGQRVTLRCSPRSGDLSVYWYQQSLDQGLQFLIQYYNGEERAKGNILERFSAQQFPDLHSELNLSSLELGDSALYFCASSARTPGSSYNEQFFGPGTRLTVL.

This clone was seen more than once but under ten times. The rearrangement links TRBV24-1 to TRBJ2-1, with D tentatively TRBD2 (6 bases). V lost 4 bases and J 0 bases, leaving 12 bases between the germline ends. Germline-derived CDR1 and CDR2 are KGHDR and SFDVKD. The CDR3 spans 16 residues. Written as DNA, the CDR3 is TGTGCCACCAGTGAGTCCGGGACTGCCTCCTACAATGAGCAGTTCTTC. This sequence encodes CATSESGTASYNEQFF.

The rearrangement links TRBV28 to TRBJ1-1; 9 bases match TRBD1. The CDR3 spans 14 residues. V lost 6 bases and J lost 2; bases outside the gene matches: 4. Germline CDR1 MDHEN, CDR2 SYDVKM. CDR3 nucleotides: TGTGCCAGCAGGGGGGGACAGGGTAACACTGAAGCTTTCTTT. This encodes CASRGGQGNTEAFF.

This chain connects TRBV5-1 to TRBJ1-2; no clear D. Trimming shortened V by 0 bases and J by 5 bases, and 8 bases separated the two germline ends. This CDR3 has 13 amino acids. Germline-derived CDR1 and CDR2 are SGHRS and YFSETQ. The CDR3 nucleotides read TGCGCCAGCAGCTTGGACGGAGAATATGGCTACACCTTC. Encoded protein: CASSLDGEYGYTF. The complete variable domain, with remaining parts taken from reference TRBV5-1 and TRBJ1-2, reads KAGVTQTPRYLIKTRGQQVTLSCSPISGHRSVSWYQQTPGQGLQFLFEYFSETQRNKGNFPGRFSGRQFSNSRSEMNVSTLELGDSALYLCASSLDGEYGYTFGSGTRLTVV.

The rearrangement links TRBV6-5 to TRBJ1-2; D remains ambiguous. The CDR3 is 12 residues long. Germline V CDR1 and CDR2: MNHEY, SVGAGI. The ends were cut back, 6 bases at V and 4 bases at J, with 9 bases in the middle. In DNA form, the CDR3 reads TGTGCCAGCAGACCGGTCGGCTATGGCTACACCTTC. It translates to CASRPVGYGYTF.